This is a list of T cell receptor beta chains from one sample in a study of T cell responses to AZD1222 COVID-19 vaccine. Measured with immunoSEQ multiplex PCR; TCRdb has only the in-frame clones, and not every one. The profile shows about 130,000 clones, 90% to 95% of them singletons. The sequenced sample was peripheral blood, obtained on day 0 of AZD1222 vaccination. Receptors were obtained from an adult in good health. The CDR3 runs from the conserved cysteine through the conserved F or W. Each record gives: D gene, CDR3 length, J gene, clone size, V gene, CDR3 protein, CDR3 DNA. D genes are given only for firm matches. The size of a clone is reported for some rows only, either as once, few or many, or as a class for expanded clones.

D gene: -
CDR3 length: 14
J gene: TRBJ2-3
clone size: once
V gene: TRBV7-2
CDR3 protein: CASNLRVGTDTQYF
CDR3 DNA: TGTGCCAGCAACTTAAGGGTAGGCACAGATACGCAGTATTTT

D gene: TRBD1
CDR3 length: 18
J gene: TRBJ1-2
clone size: -
V gene: TRBV7-8
CDR3 protein: CASSPDRTGRRVDYGYTF
CDR3 DNA: TGTGCCAGCAGCCCTGACCGGACAGGGCGGAGGGTAGACTATGGCTACACCTTC

D gene: TRBD1
CDR3 length: 14
J gene: TRBJ1-1
clone size: once
V gene: TRBV6-4
CDR3 protein: CASRLTGQDTEAFF
CDR3 DNA: TGTGCCAGCAGACTGACAGGGCAGGACACTGAAGCTTTCTTT

D gene: -
CDR3 length: 14
J gene: TRBJ1-2
clone size: -
V gene: TRBV7-9
CDR3 protein: CASSLARTDYGYTF
CDR3 DNA: TGTGCCAGCAGCTTAGCGAGGACAGACTATGGCTACACCTTC

D gene: TRBD2
CDR3 length: 14
J gene: TRBJ2-1
clone size: -
V gene: TRBV28
CDR3 protein: CASSLGRGGNEQFF
CDR3 DNA: TGTGCCAGCAGTTTAGGGCGGGGGGGCAATGAGCAGTTCTTC

D gene: -
CDR3 length: 14
J gene: TRBJ2-7
clone size: -
V gene: TRBV29-1
CDR3 protein: CSVEPIPGVGEQYF
CDR3 DNA: TGCAGCGTTGAACCCATTCCGGGCGTAGGAGAGCAGTACTTC

D gene: -
CDR3 length: 16
J gene: TRBJ1-6
clone size: -
V gene: TRBV4-2
CDR3 protein: CASSQGGGLENSPLHF
CDR3 DNA: TGTGCCAGCAGCCAAGGGGGGGGGCTGGAAAATTCACCCCTCCACTTT

D gene: TRBD1
CDR3 length: 15
J gene: TRBJ1-1
clone size: -
V gene: TRBV10-3
CDR3 protein: CAISEPGGDRDEAFF
CDR3 DNA: TGTGCCATCAGTGAGCCTGGGGGGGACAGGGATGAAGCTTTCTTT

D gene: -
CDR3 length: 15
J gene: TRBJ1-2
clone size: -
V gene: TRBV4-1
CDR3 protein: CASSQESRGVYGYTF
CDR3 DNA: TGCGCCAGCAGCCAAGAATCCCGGGGAGTCTATGGCTACACCTTC

D gene: -
CDR3 length: 13
J gene: TRBJ1-1
clone size: -
V gene: TRBV3-1/TRBV3-2
CDR3 protein: CASSRRGGTEAFF
CDR3 DNA: TGTGCCAGCAGCCGACGGGGTGGCACTGAAGCTTTCTTT

D gene: -
CDR3 length: 13
J gene: TRBJ2-7
clone size: -
V gene: TRBV24-1
CDR3 protein: CATSDPGNYEQYF
CDR3 DNA: TGTGCCACCAGTGATCCAGGGAACTACGAGCAGTACTTC

D gene: -
CDR3 length: 15
J gene: TRBJ2-5
clone size: -
V gene: TRBV5-1
CDR3 protein: CASSHGSGQGVTQYF
CDR3 DNA: TGCGCCAGCAGCCACGGGAGCGGGCAGGGGGTAACCCAGTACTTC

D gene: -
CDR3 length: 17
J gene: TRBJ2-7
clone size: once
V gene: TRBV28
CDR3 protein: CASSFRQGPLPGYEQYF
CDR3 DNA: TGTGCCAGCAGTTTCAGGCAGGGGCCGCTCCCAGGCTACGAGCAGTACTTC

D gene: TRBD1
CDR3 length: 13
J gene: TRBJ2-4
clone size: -
V gene: TRBV24-1
CDR3 protein: CATSVAGGNIQYF
CDR3 DNA: TGTGCCACCAGTGTTGCAGGGGGAAACATTCAGTACTTC

D gene: -
CDR3 length: 15
J gene: TRBJ2-1
clone size: -
V gene: TRBV19
CDR3 protein: CASKLTATSYNEQFF
CDR3 DNA: TGTGCCAGTAAACTCACAGCGACCTCCTACAATGAGCAGTTCTTC

D gene: TRBD2
CDR3 length: 13
J gene: TRBJ2-1
clone size: -
V gene: TRBV7-2
CDR3 protein: CASANTGGNEQFF
CDR3 DNA: TGTGCCAGCGCTAACACGGGGGGGAATGAGCAGTTCTTC

D gene: -
CDR3 length: 16
J gene: TRBJ2-5
clone size: -
V gene: TRBV14
CDR3 protein: CASSTLSGERPETQYF
CDR3 DNA: TGTGCCAGCAGCACCCTGAGTGGGGAGCGTCCCGAGACCCAGTACTTC

D gene: TRBD1
CDR3 length: 16
J gene: TRBJ1-1
clone size: -
V gene: TRBV5-6
CDR3 protein: CASSLIWDRMNTEAFF
CDR3 DNA: TGTGCCAGCAGCTTGATATGGGACAGGATGAACACTGAAGCTTTCTTT

D gene: TRBD1
CDR3 length: 15
J gene: TRBJ1-3
clone size: -
V gene: TRBV4-1
CDR3 protein: CASSRDRDSGNTIYF
CDR3 DNA: TGCGCCAGCAGCCGAGACAGGGACTCTGGAAACACCATATATTTT

D gene: -
CDR3 length: 15
J gene: TRBJ1-5
clone size: -
V gene: TRBV19
CDR3 protein: CASSIKAGSHQPQHF
CDR3 DNA: TGTGCCAGTAGTATAAAAGCAGGGTCCCATCAGCCCCAGCATTTT

D gene: -
CDR3 length: 14
J gene: TRBJ1-2
clone size: -
V gene: TRBV7-4
CDR3 protein: CASSLSDPGVGYTF
CDR3 DNA: TGTGCCAGCAGCTTGAGTGACCCGGGAGTTGGCTACACCTTC

D gene: -
CDR3 length: 13
J gene: TRBJ1-2
clone size: -
V gene: TRBV7-9
CDR3 protein: CASSLGPGRGYTF
CDR3 DNA: TGTGCCAGCAGCTTAGGTCCGGGTCGGGGCTACACCTTC

D gene: -
CDR3 length: 16
J gene: TRBJ2-1
clone size: -
V gene: TRBV4-1
CDR3 protein: CASSQDPRGTYNEQFF
CDR3 DNA: TGCGCCAGCAGCCAAGATCCCCGGGGGACGTACAATGAGCAGTTCTTC

D gene: TRBD1
CDR3 length: 13
J gene: TRBJ1-2
clone size: few
V gene: TRBV5-4
CDR3 protein: CASSSTGGYGYTF
CDR3 DNA: TGTGCCAGCAGCTCCACAGGGGGCTATGGCTACACCTTC

D gene: -
CDR3 length: 16
J gene: TRBJ1-5
clone size: -
V gene: TRBV7-2
CDR3 protein: CASSLREGLSNQPQHF
CDR3 DNA: TGTGCCAGCAGCCTCCGAGAGGGCTTAAGCAATCAGCCCCAGCATTTT

D gene: -
CDR3 length: 15
J gene: TRBJ1-4
clone size: -
V gene: TRBV4-3
CDR3 protein: CASSQETGTNEKLFF
CDR3 DNA: TGCGCCAGCAGCCAAGAGACAGGCACTAATGAAAAACTGTTTTTT

D gene: -
CDR3 length: 13
J gene: TRBJ1-2
clone size: -
V gene: TRBV2
CDR3 protein: CASSDQGVNGYTF
CDR3 DNA: TGTGCCAGCAGTGACCAGGGAGTGAACGGCTACACCTTC

D gene: TRBD1
CDR3 length: 15
J gene: TRBJ2-1
clone size: -
V gene: TRBV5-1
CDR3 protein: CASYTTPDRGNEQFF
CDR3 DNA: TGCGCCAGCTATACGACTCCCGACAGGGGCAATGAGCAGTTCTTC

D gene: TRBD1
CDR3 length: 17
J gene: TRBJ1-5
clone size: -
V gene: TRBV10-1
CDR3 protein: CASSPFRDRDPHQPQHF
CDR3 DNA: TGCGCCAGCAGCCCTTTCCGGGACAGGGACCCCCATCAGCCCCAGCATTTT

D gene: -
CDR3 length: 14
J gene: TRBJ1-2
clone size: -
V gene: TRBV19
CDR3 protein: CASSQDSGGYGYTF
CDR3 DNA: TGTGCCAGTAGCCAGGACAGTGGAGGCTATGGCTACACCTTC

D gene: TRBD2
CDR3 length: 16
J gene: TRBJ2-1
clone size: once
V gene: TRBV6-1
CDR3 protein: CASSEAGGGLYNEQFF
CDR3 DNA: TGTGCCAGCAGTGAAGCCGGGGGGGGGCTATACAATGAGCAGTTCTTC

D gene: TRBD2
CDR3 length: 20
J gene: TRBJ2-1
clone size: -
V gene: TRBV11-3
CDR3 protein: CASKEMGWTSGRKRVNEQFF
CDR3 DNA: TGTGCCAGCAAAGAGATGGGGTGGACTAGCGGGAGGAAAAGGGTCAATGAGCAGTTCTTC

D gene: -
CDR3 length: 14
J gene: TRBJ1-6
clone size: -
V gene: TRBV6-5
CDR3 protein: CASRPGAYNSPLHF
CDR3 DNA: TGTGCCAGCAGGCCGGGAGCCTATAATTCACCCCTCCACTTT

D gene: -
CDR3 length: 14
J gene: TRBJ1-1
clone size: -
V gene: TRBV19
CDR3 protein: CASSIGHSGSEAFF
CDR3 DNA: TGTGCCAGTAGTATAGGCCACTCCGGGTCTGAAGCTTTCTTT

D gene: -
CDR3 length: 14
J gene: TRBJ1-2
clone size: -
V gene: TRBV4-1
CDR3 protein: CASSPREGRRGYTF
CDR3 DNA: TGCGCCAGCAGCCCCAGAGAGGGGCGCAGGGGCTACACCTTC

D gene: -
CDR3 length: 15
J gene: TRBJ1-3
clone size: few
V gene: TRBV27
CDR3 protein: CASSLKGHPGNTIYF
CDR3 DNA: TGTGCCAGCAGTTTAAAGGGGCACCCTGGAAACACCATATATTTT

D gene: TRBD1
CDR3 length: 16
J gene: TRBJ1-2
clone size: -
V gene: TRBV18
CDR3 protein: CASSRGTGLANYGYTF
CDR3 DNA: TGTGCCAGCTCGCGGGGGACAGGGCTAGCTAACTATGGCTACACCTTC

D gene: TRBD2
CDR3 length: 17
J gene: TRBJ2-3
clone size: -
V gene: TRBV4-1
CDR3 protein: CASSQFLAGGQEDTQYF
CDR3 DNA: TGCGCCAGCAGCCAATTCCTAGCGGGGGGGCAGGAAGATACGCAGTATTTT

D gene: TRBD1
CDR3 length: 15
J gene: TRBJ1-5
clone size: -
V gene: TRBV19
CDR3 protein: CASSISTTGNQPQHF
CDR3 DNA: TGTGCCAGTAGTATTTCGACGACAGGGAACCAGCCCCAGCATTTT

D gene: TRBD1
CDR3 length: 15
J gene: TRBJ2-1
clone size: -
V gene: TRBV5-3
CDR3 protein: CARSLTGGYYNEQFF
CDR3 DNA: TGTGCCAGAAGCTTGACAGGGGGTTACTACAATGAGCAGTTCTTC

D gene: -
CDR3 length: 17
J gene: TRBJ1-5
clone size: -
V gene: TRBV19
CDR3 protein: CASSKTLRGGSNQPQHF
CDR3 DNA: TGTGCCAGTAGTAAAACCCTCCGGGGGGGGTCCAATCAGCCCCAGCATTTT

D gene: -
CDR3 length: 15
J gene: TRBJ2-5
clone size: -
V gene: TRBV7-3
CDR3 protein: CASSPGAGYGGTQYF
CDR3 DNA: TGTGCCAGCAGTCCTGGTGCCGGGTACGGAGGGACCCAGTACTTC

D gene: TRBD2
CDR3 length: 16
J gene: TRBJ2-5
clone size: -
V gene: TRBV7-7
CDR3 protein: CASSLGASGGAETQYF
CDR3 DNA: TGTGCTAGCAGCTTAGGTGCTAGCGGGGGGGCGGAGACCCAGTACTTC

D gene: -
CDR3 length: 15
J gene: TRBJ1-6
clone size: -
V gene: TRBV28
CDR3 protein: CASSLLQGRRSPLHF
CDR3 DNA: TGTGCCAGCAGTTTACTACAGGGCCGCCGTTCACCCCTCCACTTT

D gene: -
CDR3 length: 15
J gene: TRBJ1-1
clone size: -
V gene: TRBV19
CDR3 protein: CASSMAGGLVTEAFF
CDR3 DNA: TGTGCCAGTAGTATGGCTGGGGGGCTGGTCACTGAAGCTTTCTTT

D gene: -
CDR3 length: 14
J gene: TRBJ1-6
clone size: -
V gene: TRBV4-3
CDR3 protein: CASSQGSGGSPLHF
CDR3 DNA: TGCGCCAGCAGCCAAGGGTCCGGAGGTTCACCCCTCCACTTT

D gene: -
CDR3 length: 12
J gene: TRBJ2-1
clone size: -
V gene: TRBV28
CDR3 protein: CASSLYENEQFF
CDR3 DNA: TGTGCCAGCAGTTTATACGAGAATGAGCAGTTCTTC

D gene: -
CDR3 length: 14
J gene: TRBJ2-2
clone size: -
V gene: TRBV3-1/TRBV3-2
CDR3 protein: CASSPIHSTGELFF
CDR3 DNA: TGTGCCAGCAGCCCCATTCATTCCACCGGGGAGCTGTTTTTT

D gene: -
CDR3 length: 14
J gene: TRBJ1-4
clone size: -
V gene: TRBV27
CDR3 protein: CASSYGIYNEKLFF
CDR3 DNA: TGTGCCAGCAGTTATGGGATTTATAATGAAAAACTGTTTTTT

D gene: -
CDR3 length: 15
J gene: TRBJ1-1
clone size: -
V gene: TRBV5-6
CDR3 protein: CASSLEWESVDEAFF
CDR3 DNA: TGTGCCAGCAGCTTAGAGTGGGAGTCCGTCGATGAAGCTTTCTTT

D gene: -
CDR3 length: 13
J gene: TRBJ1-5
clone size: -
V gene: TRBV27
CDR3 protein: CASRPLGNQPQHF
CDR3 DNA: TGTGCCAGCAGACCACTGGGGAATCAGCCCCAGCATTTT

D gene: TRBD1
CDR3 length: 15
J gene: TRBJ1-1
clone size: -
V gene: TRBV19
CDR3 protein: CASTWGQPLNTEAFF
CDR3 DNA: TGTGCCAGTACGTGGGGACAGCCCTTGAACACTGAAGCTTTCTTT

D gene: -
CDR3 length: 16
J gene: TRBJ1-4
clone size: -
V gene: TRBV18
CDR3 protein: CASSAVGDATNEKLFF
CDR3 DNA: TGTGCCAGCTCTGCGGTCGGCGACGCAACTAATGAAAAACTGTTTTTT

D gene: TRBD2
CDR3 length: 16
J gene: TRBJ2-5
clone size: -
V gene: TRBV4-1
CDR3 protein: CASSQLGLVGKETQYF
CDR3 DNA: TGCGCCAGCAGTCAGTTGGGACTAGTGGGGAAAGAGACCCAGTACTTC

D gene: -
CDR3 length: 15
J gene: TRBJ2-7
clone size: -
V gene: TRBV7-8
CDR3 protein: CASTLQAGSSYEQYF
CDR3 DNA: TGTGCCAGCACTCTACAGGCCGGATCCTCCTACGAGCAGTACTTC

D gene: -
CDR3 length: 12
J gene: TRBJ1-1
clone size: -
V gene: TRBV12-3/TRBV12-4
CDR3 protein: CASTRILVEAFF
CDR3 DNA: TGTGCCAGCACCCGGATTCTTGTAGAAGCTTTCTTT

D gene: -
CDR3 length: 14
J gene: TRBJ1-3
clone size: -
V gene: TRBV29-1
CDR3 protein: CSVEESSSGNTIYF
CDR3 DNA: TGCAGCGTTGAGGAGTCCTCCTCTGGAAACACCATATATTTT

D gene: TRBD1
CDR3 length: 17
J gene: TRBJ2-7
clone size: -
V gene: TRBV19
CDR3 protein: CASSTRQGQDFSYEQYF
CDR3 DNA: TGTGCCAGTAGTACGCGCCAGGGACAGGACTTCTCCTACGAGCAGTACTTC

D gene: -
CDR3 length: 15
J gene: TRBJ2-5
clone size: -
V gene: TRBV4-3
CDR3 protein: CASSQVQSIRPAQYF
CDR3 DNA: TGCGCCAGCAGCCAAGTTCAATCGATACGGCCCGCCCAGTACTTC